This T cell receptor beta chain was recovered during a study of identical twins (dated by TCRdb to 2016 to 2018). In the study overall: To test whether fetal clonotypes persist, the study used deep sequencing on TCR alpha and beta repertoires from monozygotic twins, unrelated adults of various ages, and cord blood. To rule out contamination, replicate twin experiments were performed at different times with different library preparation protocols.

The V end loses 6 bases and the J end loses 7 bases, and a stretch of 10 bases separates them. The CDR3 contains 12 residues, cysteine and phenylalanine counted. Just CDR3 DNA is preserved here, 36 bases in frame from base 1. This clonotype was seen many times. Its antigen is unknown. Nothing much larger sits one base from this clone, and base qualities are not available. Library construction relied on 5' RACE. The sequencing machine was an Illumina HiSeq 2000. Template switching introduced a universal primer binding site; the final cDNA contained a unique molecular identifier, enabling accurate counting of TCR cDNA molecules. Specific primers in the conserved constant-segment region were used to synthesize first-strand cDNA for TCR alpha and beta chains. Each cDNA library was double barcoded, with a SMART-Mk sample barcode plus Illumina barcodes, to control for contamination. TruSeq adapter sequences along with Illumina sample barcodes were introduced in two successive PCR steps. TCR alpha and beta cDNA libraries were sequenced on the Illumina HiSeq platform with custom primers. Per the authors' processing: Raw reads were processed with MiGEC to extract unique molecular identifiers, and MiXCR was used to determine CDR3 positions. Recombination models were inferred per individual with the repgenHMM and IGoR tools using an EM algorithm. The tcR package in R was used for shared clonotype analysis, with sharing normalized by the product of cloneset sizes. To study raw recombination free of thymic and clonal selection effects, out-of-frame nonproductive sequences were analyzed. The raw public reads went through TCRdb reprocessing: fastp at Q25, MiXCR clone calling, in-frame beta chains kept. Rows matching on CDR3 protein sequence are summarized as one entry with the most common DNA and genes. The V and J calls and clone size are TCRdb's, not the authors'. This sample lists a few hundred thousand distinct CDR3 sequences; 8.5% to 9.5% were detected once. Jointly, the top ten make up 5.5% to 9% of the sample.

Overall study results and their limits: The excess sharing between twins in beta out-of-frame sequences was weaker because fewer shared sequences reduced the signal-to-noise ratio. Fewer insertions were carried by abundant cord blood beta clonotypes, a similar but weaker trend appeared in young adult naive repertoires, and no such trend appeared in memory repertoires. Zero-insertion analyses could be partly confounded by invariant T cells such as MAIT and iNKT, though diverse VJ usage argued against such confounding for most clonotypes. Out-of-frame TCR alpha sequences shared between twins showed an excess of low generation-probability sequences compared with coincidental sharing between unrelated individuals. Conclusions relied on cross-sectional statistical analysis, since the same donors could not be followed over many years. Out-of-frame TCR alpha sharing in monozygotic twins was systematically underestimated by recombination models, whereas sharing between unrelated individuals was in agreement with the recombination models.

Only healthy Caucasian donors were included. The twin cohort consisted of three pairs of female monozygotic twins, all aged 18 to 29 years. Positive isolation kits from Invitrogen were used to isolate CD4+ and CD8+ T cell populations. The sample was also linked to a second study, of yellow fever vaccine responses in identical twins. As that second paper reports: The T cell response to vaccination in identical twins was reported by the authors to appear partly convergent and partly personalized. In identical twins, the study followed T cell clones that responded to the vaccine with precision.

The receptor comes from a woman between 18 and 29 years old in good health. This chain joins TRBV12-3 or TRBV12-4 to TRBJ2-1; matching of 5 bases hints at TRBD1 as the D gene. The specimen sequenced was CD8+ T cells sorted from blood. This receptor has the CDR3 CASSPGWNEQFF. The nucleotide sequence is TGTGCCAGCAGCCCAGGGTGGAATGAGCAGTTCTTC.